This T cell receptor beta chain was sequenced for a study of T-cell memory formation after mild COVID-19. Trimming removed 1 base at V and 4 bases at J, with 13 bases between. Germline values: CDR1 SGHTA, CDR2 FQGNSA. The CDR3 consists of 15 residues. This clonotype has more than one count but fewer than ten. TCRdb itself ran the 5' RACE reads through MiXCR, one entry per CDR3 protein. The sample records 130,000 to 150,000 distinct CDR3 sequences, approximately 6% being singletons. The V call is TRBV7-2, the J call TRBJ1-2; the D gene is possibly TRBD1 (6 bases). The TCR comes from an adult woman who had mild COVID-19 (a few samples of this study predate the infection). Cell type and time point are not known. The specimen was PBMCs or a T cell subset sorted from them (not recorded which). The CDR3 is CASSLDGRGSYGYTF. DNA of the CDR3: TGTGCCAGCAGCTTAGACGGCAGGGGAAGCTATGGCTACACCTTC.